Described below is a single T cell receptor (beta chain) sequence and its context. Germline CDR1 SGDLS, CDR2 YYNGEE. CDR3 size: 14 residues. V was shortened by 0 bases and J by 1 base, with 8 bases between the two germline ends. This specimen comes from a study of OX40 agonist ivuxolimab in advanced cancers. Clones were sequenced by immunoSEQ multiplex PCR, and TCRdb holds only the in-frame ones, with some missing. Among about 28,000 clones listed, over 75% were seen once. V usage is TRBV9 and J usage is TRBJ2-7; D gene uncertain. Here the sequenced sample was CD4+ or CD8+ T cells sorted from blood, taken in a trial of the OX40 agonist ivuxolimab. The TCR originated in an adult with an advanced solid tumor such as melanoma, head and neck, liver or kidney cancer. CDR3 residues: CASSVEPESYEQYF. The DNA for the CDR3 is TGTGCCAGCAGCGTAGAGCCCGAGTCCTACGAGCAGTACTTC.